Each of the 20 T cell receptor beta chains below was sequenced from the same sample in a study of CD8 T cells in ankylosing spondylitis. TCRdb re-called the 5' RACE reads through MiXCR, storing one row per CDR3 protein. The table has about 260,000 distinct CDR3 sequences, roughly a quarter seen once. Material: blood, either unsorted or a sorted T cell fraction (not recorded which). The receptors shown here come from a male donor with ankylosing spondylitis or in good health (not recorded which).

Ten or more counts support this clonotype. V and J are TRBV5-1 and TRBJ2-1; a weak D match, TRBD1 (6 bases). The germline gives CDR1 SGHRS, CDR2 YFSETQ. The CDR3 loop spans 16 amino acids. Trimming pared 1 base from V and 4 bases from J, leaving 15 bases between. The CDR3 bases are TGCGCCAGCAGCTTGTTGTGGGGGCTCAAATACAATGAGCAGTTCTTC. This encodes CASSLLWGLKYNEQFF.

The sample holds many counts of this clonotype. The chain combines TRBV5-1 with TRBJ2-5; no definite D call. V lost 4 bases and J 0 bases, leaving 13 bases between the germline ends. Germline V gene lookup returns CDR1 SGHRS and CDR2 YFSETQ. CDR3 length equals 15 residues. The CDR3 here is CASSPGPPYQETQYF. The CDR3 bases are TGCGCCAGCAGCCCCGGACCACCGTACCAAGAGACCCAGTACTTC.

Ten or more counts support this clonotype. The CDR3 is CASSLTASTDTQYF. The CDR3 nucleotides are TGTGCCAGCAGCTTGACAGCTAGCACAGATACGCAGTATTTT. V usage is TRBV5-5 and J usage is TRBJ2-3; D gene ambiguous. V was pared by 1 base and J by 0 bases, with 6 bases between. The CDR3 is 14 amino acids. CDR1 and CDR2 from the germline V gene are SGHKS and YYEKEE (reference sequence).

The chain employs TRBV7-9 and TRBJ2-3; maybe TRBD2 (5 bases). Germline CDR1 SEHNR, CDR2 FQNEAQ (reference sequence). This CDR3 is built from 13 residues. Trimming removed 3 bases from V and 6 bases from J, with 10 bases in between. The CDR3 region is CASSFARGDTQYF. In DNA form, the CDR3 reads TGTGCCAGCAGCTTCGCGCGCGGGGATACGCAGTATTTT.

Ten or more counts support this clonotype. The V and J genes are TRBV7-8 and TRBJ2-5; D is ambiguous. Germline V CDR1 and CDR2: SGHVS, FQNEAQ. V was trimmed by 7 bases and J by 5 bases, leaving 11 bases between them. The CDR3 extends over 12 amino acids. The CDR3: CASTRDRETQYF. CDR3 DNA: TGTGCCAGCACCCGCGACCGGGAGACCCAGTACTTC.

This clonotype was recorded many times. The V call is TRBV29-1, the J call TRBJ1-1; possibly TRBD1 for D (6 bases). Germline CDR1 and CDR2: SQVTM and ANQGSEA. V was clipped by 4 bases and J by 10 bases, with 13 bases between them. The CDR3 sequence is 11 residues long. Here the CDR3 reads CSVAEAGAAFF. The CDR3 nucleotides read TGCAGCGTTGCGGAGGCAGGGGCAGCTTTCTTT.

This clonotype was counted only a few times. This sequence joins TRBV4-2 and TRBJ2-3; D may be TRBD1 or TRBD2 (6 bases each). Germline CDR1 is LGHNA and CDR2 is YNFKEQ. V was cut by 4 bases and J by 5 bases, with 16 bases left in between. This CDR3 has 15 residues. CDR3 bases: TGTGCCAGCAGCCTAGATAGGGGGGCCGTAGATACGCAGTATTTT. Protein sequence: CASSLDRGAVDTQYF.

The sample holds one count of this clonotype. This sequence joins TRBV5-4 and TRBJ2-5; D might be TRBD2 (6 bases). Germline assignment: CDR1 SGHNT and CDR2 YYREEE (reference sequence). The CDR3 extends over 15 amino acids. V lost 4 bases and J 5 bases, leaving 18 bases between the germline ends. The CDR3 bases are TGTGCCAGCAGCCTACGGGACTCACCGGGGGAGACCCAGTACTTC. Protein product: CASSLRDSPGETQYF.

This clonotype was counted many times. The chain uses TRBV2 and TRBJ2-1, with 14 positions matching TRBD2. The CDR3 extends over 16 amino acids. CDR1 and CDR2 (germline): SNHLY, FYNNEI. V trimming: 5 bases; J trimming: 9 bases; junction bases outside the gene matches: 9. The CDR3 sequence is CASSYRLAGGRTEQFF. The CDR3, as DNA: TGTGCCAGCAGTTACCGACTAGCGGGGGGGCGGACTGAGCAGTTCTTC.

The chain uses TRBV20-1 and TRBJ2-3, with 11 bases identical to TRBD2. The CDR3 contains 14 residues. Losses at the gene ends were 2 bases for V and 3 bases for J; bases not matched to a gene: 1. CDR1 is DFQATT, CDR2 SNEGSKA, per germline (reference sequence). The CDR3 here is CSARSSGGTDTQYF. DNA for the CDR3: TGCAGTGCTAGATCTAGCGGGGGGACAGATACGCAGTATTTT.

V and J are TRBV20-1 and TRBJ2-7; possible D gene TRBD1, 6 bases. Trimming took off 6 bases at V and 3 bases at J, with 12 bases between the two ends. CDR1 and CDR2 (germline): DFQATT, SNEGSKA (reference sequence). This CDR3 comprises 12 residues. The CDR3: CSADRTGYEQYF. The CDR3 DNA follows: TGCAGTGCCGACAGGACGGGCTACGAGCAGTACTTC.

V gene TRBV20-1 combines with J gene TRBJ1-5, with a weak D call TRBD1 (5 bases). With 3 bases removed from V and 2 bases from J, the gap between germline ends came to 8 bases. The CDR3 sequence is 13 residues long. Germline CDR1 DFQATT, CDR2 SNEGSKA (reference sequence). The CDR3 here is CSASRGGNQPQHF. DNA for the CDR3: TGCAGTGCTAGTAGGGGCGGCAATCAGCCCCAGCATTTT.

Ten or more counts support this clonotype. The chain carries TRBV20-1 and TRBJ1-5; the D is unclear. The V end lost 2 bases, the J end lost 0 bases, and 14 bases lay between the germline ends. Germline V CDR1 and CDR2: DFQATT, SNEGSKA (reference sequence). The CDR3 consists of 16 residues. The CDR3 nucleotides are TGCAGTGCTAGACCCCTGGGAGGGAATAGCAATCAGCCCCAGCATTTT. Encoded protein: CSARPLGGNSNQPQHF.

This clonotype was counted a few times. This chain links TRBV6-1 with TRBJ2-3, with D tentatively TRBD1 or TRBD2 (5 bases each). Per the germline V gene, CDR1 is MNHNS and CDR2 is SASEGT. The length of the CDR3 is 14 residues. Between the trimmed V and J ends, which lost 4 bases and 6 bases, there was a span of 14 bases. The CDR3: CASSVRDARDTQYF. CDR3 DNA: TGTGCCAGCAGTGTCCGGGACGCCCGGGATACGCAGTATTTT.

The chain uses TRBV19 and TRBJ2-5, with TRBD1 matching 7 bases. This CDR3 is 14 amino acids long. V lost 5 bases and J lost 1; bases outside the gene matches: 4. Per germline, CDR1 LNHDA and CDR2 SQIVND (reference sequence). The CDR3 DNA reads TGTGCCAGTAGTGAGTGGGACAGCCAAGAGACCCAGTACTTC. The encoded protein is CASSEWDSQETQYF. The full variable domain, rest sourced from reference TRBV19 and TRBJ2-5, is DGGITQSPKYLFRKEGQNVTLSCEQNLNHDAMYWYRQDPGQGLRLIYYSQIVNDFQKGDIAEGYSVSREKKESFPLTVTSAQKNPTAFYLCASSEWDSQETQYFGPGTRLLVL.

This clonotype was seen ten or more times. The chain couples TRBV20-1 to TRBJ2-1, with unresolved D. This CDR3 is 13 amino acids long. Deletions cut 6 bases from V and 9 bases from J, with 18 bases between. CDR1 DFQATT and CDR2 SNEGSKA come from the germline V gene (reference sequence). The chain's CDR3 is CSAQTLDVGEQFF. CDR3 in DNA: TGCAGTGCGCAAACCCTGGACGTCGGTGAGCAGTTCTTC.

This clonotype was seen many times. The J gene is TRBJ2-1, the V gene TRBV6-1; D remains ambiguous. The CDR3 extends over 14 amino acids. Germline V CDR1 and CDR2: MNHNS, SASEGT. Trimming pared 10 bases from V and 2 bases from J, leaving 15 bases between. CDR3 residues: CAIYPDGTYNEQFF. In nucleotides, the CDR3 is TGTGCCATCTATCCGGACGGAACCTACAATGAGCAGTTCTTC.

This clonotype occurred many times. The chain is built from TRBV29-1 and TRBJ2-5, with D hard to call. V dropped 6 bases and J dropped 5 bases, with 16 bases sitting between them. Germline-derived CDR1 and CDR2 are SQVTM and ANQGSEA. The length of the CDR3 is 13 residues. In DNA, the CDR3 is TGCAGCGTACGACTCTCTAGGCGGGAGACCCAGTACTTC. It codes for CSVRLSRRETQYF.

This clonotype appeared many times. The chain employs TRBV12-3 or TRBV12-4 and TRBJ2-2; D is perhaps TRBD1 (6 bases). This CDR3 has 15 amino acids. V gave up 6 bases and J gave up 4 bases, with 15 bases separating them. The CDR3 spells CASSPTQGSTGELFF. The CDR3 bases are TGTGCCAGCAGCCCGACGCAGGGGAGCACCGGGGAGCTGTTTTTT.

The CDR3: CASSQDQGVGYTF. As DNA, the CDR3 is TGCGCCAGCAGCCAAGATCAGGGGGTGGGCTACACCTTC. The rearrangement links TRBV4-1 to TRBJ1-2, with TRBD1 identical over 7 bases. The CDR3 totals 13 residues. Losses at the gene ends were 0 bases for V and 8 bases for J; bases not matched to a gene: 3. Germline lookup yields CDR1 MGHRA and CDR2 YSYEKL.